The 19 T cell receptor beta chains given below trace back to one sample, sequenced in a study of cytomegalovirus exposure and HLA in healthy donors. The study ran its PCR with 60 Vbeta and 13 Jbeta primers. Sequencing was performed with immunoSEQ multiplex PCR; in TCRdb, only in-frame clones are kept and a portion is missing. The sample carries approximately 150,000 clones, about 80% recorded once. Sample: PBMCs. These receptors came from a man younger than 40 in good health and CMV-seronegative.

This clone was seen more than once but under ten times. The rearrangement uses TRBV9 and TRBJ1-4, with D perhaps matching TRBD1 (5 bases). Trimming stripped 3 bases from V and 6 bases from J, with 12 bases between. The germline V gene encodes CDR1 SGDLS and CDR2 YYNGEE. The CDR3 has 14 amino acids. This chain's CDR3 is CASSAGGADEKLFF. CDR3 DNA: TGTGCCAGCAGCGCCGGGGGAGCGGATGAAAAACTGTTTTTT.

The chain couples TRBV6-1 to TRBJ1-5, with 8 bases fitting TRBD1. With 11 bases clipped from V and 4 bases from J, the junction kept 10 bases outside the gene matches. The CDR3 loop spans 14 amino acids. CDR1 is MNHNS, CDR2 SASEGT, per germline. In nucleotides, the CDR3 is TGTGCCTGCTCGACAGGGGAACGGAATCAGCCCCAGCATTTT. This gives the protein CACSTGERNQPQHF.

The CDR3 spells CASSQTTIHTQYF. CDR3 nucleotides: TGCGCCAGCAGCCAAACGACAATACATACGCAGTATTTT. The rearrangement uses TRBV4-3 and TRBJ2-3; unclear D gene. The CDR3 contains 13 residues. Germline assignment: CDR1 LGHNA and CDR2 YSLEER. Trimming removed 2 bases at V and 7 bases at J, with 10 bases between.

The chain is built from TRBV6-5 and TRBJ2-4, with 13 bases fitting TRBD2. The CDR3 runs 15 residues. The J segment lost 9 bases and the V segment lost 8 bases, leaving 10 bases of the junction unmatched. The germline gives CDR1 MNHEY, CDR2 SVGAGI. The CDR3 protein is CASALTSGGAVIQYF. The CDR3 coding sequence is TGTGCCAGCGCCCTAACTAGCGGGGGGGCCGTCATTCAGTACTTC.

The V gene is TRBV2, the J gene TRBJ1-1; 7 positions agree with TRBD1. V lost 5 bases and J lost 4; bases outside the gene matches: 4. Germline V gene data show CDR1 as SNHLY and CDR2 as FYNNEI. The CDR3 sequence is 13 residues long. CDR3 sequence: CASSYRDSTEAFF. CDR3 bases: TGTGCCAGCAGTTACCGGGACAGCACTGAAGCTTTCTTT.

The chain recombines TRBV6-6 with TRBJ1-3, with D uncertain. The CDR3 covers 14 residues. Trimming left V 6 bases short and J 4 bases short, with 13 bases between. The germline gives CDR1 MNHNY, CDR2 SVGAGI (reference sequence). The CDR3 nucleotides read TGTGCCAGCAGATCTCTGGGAGGAGGAAACACCATATATTTT. Its protein product is CASRSLGGGNTIYF.

The chain uses TRBV7-9 and TRBJ1-5; the D is unclear. Germline CDR1 and CDR2: SEHNR and FQNEAQ (reference sequence). Trimming took off 5 bases at V and 6 bases at J, with 8 bases between the two ends. CDR3 size: 12 residues. DNA of the CDR3: TGTGCCAGCAGCCCCGGGAGTCAGCCCCAGCATTTT. Translating gives CASSPGSQPQHF.

This rearrangement joins TRBV6-5 to TRBJ2-7; 7 positions match TRBD1. This CDR3 spans 12 amino acids. Germline lookup yields CDR1 MNHEY and CDR2 SVGAGI. V dropped 6 bases and J dropped 2; count of bases not matched to a gene: 1. The CDR3 reads CASRTGTYEQYF. CDR3 DNA: TGTGCCAGCAGGACAGGGACCTACGAGCAGTACTTC.

The chain links TRBV7-2 to TRBJ2-1; D might be TRBD2 (5 bases). The CDR3 has 12 amino acids. The V gene lost 4 bases and the J gene lost 9 bases, with 10 bases spanning the gap. From germline, CDR1 is SGHTA and CDR2 FQGNSA. The CDR3 protein is CASSSTRGEQFF. Written as DNA, the CDR3 is TGTGCCAGCAGCTCCACACGGGGTGAGCAGTTCTTC.

The rearrangement links TRBV11-3 to TRBJ2-3; a weak D match, TRBD2 (5 bases). Germline CDR1 and CDR2: SGHNT and YENEEA. This CDR3 spans 15 amino acids. Trimming removed 0 bases from V and 5 bases from J, with 12 bases in between. CDR3 sequence (DNA): TGTGCCAGCAGCTTAGATAGAGGGTTCGGAGATACGCAGTATTTT. Its translation: CASSLDRGFGDTQYF.

The DNA of the CDR3 is TGCGCCAGCAGCTTGGACGGTTACACTGAAGCTTTCTTT. This encodes CASSLDGYTEAFF. The chain links TRBV5-1 to TRBJ1-1; D unresolved. The CDR3 extends over 13 amino acids. The germline CDR1 and CDR2 sequences are SGHRS and YFSETQ. Trimming took 0 bases from V and 3 from J, leaving 6 bases between them.

The rearrangement joins TRBV11-2 to TRBJ2-3, with D perhaps TRBD2 (6 bases). The CDR3 is 15 amino acids. V lost 4 bases and J lost 1, with 12 bases in between. The germline V gene encodes CDR1 SGHAT and CDR2 FQNNGV. CDR3 sequence reads: CASSSPTRRTDTQYF. CDR3 bases: TGTGCCAGCAGCTCCCCGACTAGGCGCACAGATACGCAGTATTTT.

V is TRBV30 and J is TRBJ1-1, with D possibly matching TRBD1 (5 bases). Trimming cost V 3 bases and J 10 bases, with 12 bases left between them. Germline CDR1 reads GTSNPN; CDR2 reads SVGIG (reference sequence). CDR3 length: 11 amino acids. CDR3 in DNA: TGTGCCTGGAGCGCCGGGAGGGGAGCTTTCTTT. Its protein product is CAWSAGRGAFF.

The chain links TRBV2 to TRBJ2-7; D gene uncertain. The ends were cut back, 3 bases at V and 5 bases at J, with 5 bases in the middle. CDR3 length: 11 amino acids. Germline-derived CDR1 and CDR2 are SNHLY and FYNNEI. CDR3 DNA: TGTGCCAGCAGTGATATCGACGAGCAGTACTTC. Amino acids: CASSDIDEQYF.

As to this clone: An end of the junction differs from the germline gene, which may be a read error. CDR3 bases: TGTGCCAGCAGACTAGCGGGAGGGCCGAACGCTTTT. Protein: CASRLAGGPNAF. The chain uses TRBV28 and TRBJ2-3, with 13 positions matching TRBD2. The length of the CDR3 is 12 residues. Germline V gene lookup returns CDR1 MDHEN and CDR2 SYDVKM.

This rearrangement joins TRBV5-1 to TRBJ1-4; TRBD1 might be the D (6 bases). The germline gives CDR1 SGHRS, CDR2 YFSETQ. Trimming shortened V by 0 bases and J by 7 bases, and 13 bases separated the two germline ends. The CDR3 covers 15 residues. The CDR3 nucleotides are TGCGCCAGCAGCTTGGGACAGGTACTCGGTGAAAAACTGTTTTTT. Its protein product is CASSLGQVLGEKLFF.

The DNA of the CDR3 is TGTGCCAGCAGCTTAGTAGGGGGACTAAACACAGATACGCAGTATTTT. Its protein product is CASSLVGGLNTDTQYF. This sequence joins TRBV7-8 and TRBJ2-3; a possible D gene is TRBD2 (7 bases). The germline V and J ends were trimmed by 1 base and 2 bases, with 13 bases remaining between them. The germline V gene encodes CDR1 SGHVS and CDR2 FQNEAQ. The CDR3 consists of 16 residues.

V is TRBV5-1 and J is TRBJ2-3; 10 bases are a match to TRBD2. Germline-derived CDR1 and CDR2 are SGHRS and YFSETQ. This CDR3 comprises 14 residues. The ends lost 6 bases at V and 5 bases at J; junction bases unmatched: 6. Written as DNA, the CDR3 is TGCGCCAGCATCAGGGTAGCGGGAGGAGATACGCAGTATTTT. Its translation is CASIRVAGGDTQYF.

V and J are TRBV19 and TRBJ2-1, with TRBD2 matching over 12 bases. After removal of 2 bases from V and 5 bases from J, the junction contained 4 bases not matched to a gene. The length of the CDR3 is 16 residues. Per the germline V gene, CDR1 is LNHDA and CDR2 is SQIVND (reference sequence). The CDR3 region has the DNA TGTGCCAGTAGTATAAGGACTAGCGGGATTAACAATGAGCAGTTCTTC. This sequence encodes CASSIRTSGINNEQFF.